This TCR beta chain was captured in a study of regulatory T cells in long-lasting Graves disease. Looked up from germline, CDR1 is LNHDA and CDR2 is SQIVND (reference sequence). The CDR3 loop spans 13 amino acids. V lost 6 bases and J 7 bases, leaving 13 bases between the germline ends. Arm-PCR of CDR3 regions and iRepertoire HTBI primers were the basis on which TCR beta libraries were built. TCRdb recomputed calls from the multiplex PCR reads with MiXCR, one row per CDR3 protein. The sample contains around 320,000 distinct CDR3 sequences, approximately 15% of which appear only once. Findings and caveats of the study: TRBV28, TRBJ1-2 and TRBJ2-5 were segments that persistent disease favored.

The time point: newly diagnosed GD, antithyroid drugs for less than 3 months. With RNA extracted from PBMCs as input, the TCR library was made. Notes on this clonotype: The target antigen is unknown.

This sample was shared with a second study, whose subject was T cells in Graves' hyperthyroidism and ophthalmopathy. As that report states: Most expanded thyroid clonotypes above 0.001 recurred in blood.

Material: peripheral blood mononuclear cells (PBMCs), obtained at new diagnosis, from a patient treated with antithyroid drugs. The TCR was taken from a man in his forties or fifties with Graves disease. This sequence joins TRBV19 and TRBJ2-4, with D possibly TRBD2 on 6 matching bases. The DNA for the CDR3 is TGTGCCAGTAGCCGGAGGGATGGGAACATTCAGTACTTC. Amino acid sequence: CASSRRDGNIQYF.